A single sample gave rise to the 26 T cell receptor beta chains below, sequenced in a study of cytomegalovirus exposure and HLA in healthy donors. With 60 Vbeta and 13 Jbeta primers, the PCR was carried out. Here immunoSEQ multiplex PCR was the method, and the copy in TCRdb shows in-frame clones only, minus some. The data hold under 150,000 clones, with about 76% observed a single time. Specimen: PBMCs. The receptors derive from a man aged 18 to 30 in good health and CMV-seronegative.

The V call is TRBV6-4, the J call TRBJ2-7, with 9 bases fitting TRBD1. V shed 3 bases and J 2 bases; nucleotides not matched to a gene: 5. CDR1 is MRHNA and CDR2 is SNTAGT in the germline V gene. The CDR3 extends over 15 amino acids. CDR3 DNA: TGTGCCAGCAGTGAATTCGGGACAGGGACCTACGAGCAGTACTTC. Protein: CASSEFGTGTYEQYF.

V usage is TRBV28 and J usage is TRBJ2-7, with 12 bases that match TRBD1. V lost 5 bases, J lost 5 bases, and 7 bases stayed unmatched. Germline CDR1 is MDHEN and CDR2 is SYDVKM. This CDR3 is 15 amino acids long. CDR3 loop: CASSPGTGGPHEQYF. In DNA form, the CDR3 reads TGTGCCAGCAGTCCCGGGACAGGGGGCCCCCACGAGCAGTACTTC.

This chain joins TRBV11-2 and TRBJ2-3, with D possibly being TRBD1 (5 bases). The ends were cut back, 0 bases at V and 1 base at J, with 8 bases in the middle. The germline gives CDR1 SGHAT, CDR2 FQNNGV. The length of the CDR3 is 15 residues. The DNA of the CDR3 is TGTGCCAGCAGCTTAGACAGGGTCCGCACAGATACGCAGTATTTT. It encodes CASSLDRVRTDTQYF.

V and J are TRBV5-1 and TRBJ2-3; 8 nucleotides agree with TRBD2. CDR1 SGHRS and CDR2 YFSETQ come from the germline V gene. The CDR3 totals 15 residues. V trimming: 7 bases; J trimming: 1 base; junction bases outside the gene matches: 8. The CDR3 coding sequence is TGCGCCAGCGGTCGGGGGGGATCGGGCACAGATACGCAGTATTTT. This encodes CASGRGGSGTDTQYF. Looking up the rest from reference TRBV5-1 and TRBJ2-3 gives the full variable domain: KAGVTQTPRYLIKTRGQQVTLSCSPISGHRSVSWYQQTPGQGLQFLFEYFSETQRNKGNFPGRFSGRQFSNSRSEMNVSTLELGDSALYLCASGRGGSGTDTQYFGPGTRLTVL.

The chain links TRBV19 to TRBJ2-6; D perhaps matches TRBD1 (6 bases). The germline gives CDR1 LNHDA, CDR2 SQIVND (reference sequence). V gave up 6 bases and J gave up 0 bases, with 15 bases separating them. This CDR3 is 17 amino acids long. The CDR3 sequence is CASRGTGHSSGANVLTF. The CDR3 region has the DNA TGTGCCAGTAGGGGTACGGGACATAGCTCTGGGGCCAACGTCCTGACTTTC.

The gene calls are TRBV29-1 and TRBJ2-6; unclear D gene. V was trimmed by 6 bases and J by 1 base, leaving 19 bases between them. Germline values: CDR1 SQVTM, CDR2 ANQGSEA. This CDR3 spans 17 amino acids. The DNA for the CDR3 is TGCAGCGTAGGCCCCGGGTCGAGATTGTCTGGGGCCAACGTCCTGACTTTC. It specifies CSVGPGSRLSGANVLTF.

CDR3 bases: TGCAGCGTCGGGGGACAGGGCTATACTGAAGCTTTCTTT. As protein: CSVGGQGYTEAFF. J is TRBJ1-1 and V is TRBV29-1, with TRBD1 matching 9 bases. V trimming: 6 bases; J trimming: 5 bases; junction bases outside the gene matches: 7. This CDR3 region has 13 residues. Per the germline V gene, CDR1 is SQVTM and CDR2 is ANQGSEA. Together with reference TRBV29-1 and TRBJ1-1, the CDR3 gives the full variable domain: SAVISQKPSRDICQRGTSLTIQCQVDSQVTMMFWYRQQPGQSLTLIATANQGSEATYESGFVIDKFPISRPNLTFSTLTVSNMSPEDSSIYLCSVGGQGYTEAFFGQGTRLTVV.

V gene TRBV5-4 combines with J gene TRBJ1-1; D is undetermined. The CDR3 totals 15 residues. V lost 1 base, J lost 1 base, and 11 bases lay in between. CDR1 is SGHNT and CDR2 is YYREEE in the germline V gene (reference sequence). The CDR3: CASSLLARKNTEAFF. CDR3 DNA: TGTGCCAGCAGCTTGCTTGCCAGAAAGAACACTGAAGCTTTCTTT.

The J gene is TRBJ2-4, the V gene TRBV5-4; TRBD2 agrees at 7 bases. Germline CDR1 is SGHNT and CDR2 is YYREEE (reference sequence). The V and J ends lost 4 bases and 4 bases, in that order; junction bases with no gene match: 5. The length of the CDR3 is 14 residues. The CDR3 here is CASSVASGKNIQYF. The DNA of the CDR3 is TGTGCCAGCAGCGTGGCTAGCGGTAAAAACATTCAGTACTTC.

This chain connects TRBV14 to TRBJ1-2; 7 nucleotides line up with TRBD1. CDR3 length: 13 amino acids. V lost 4 bases to trimming and J lost 7 bases; unmatched junction nucleotides: 6. The V gene's germline CDR1 is SGHDN and CDR2 FVKESK. The CDR3 protein is CASSPTNRGGYTF. CDR3 DNA: TGTGCCAGCAGCCCAACCAACAGGGGTGGCTACACCTTC.

V and J are TRBV27 and TRBJ2-2, with 7 bases identical to TRBD2. CDR1 is MNHEY, CDR2 SMNVEV, per germline (reference sequence). V was pared by 4 bases and J by 5 bases, with 16 bases of the junction left unmatched. This CDR3 spans 18 amino acids. CDR3 nucleotide sequence: TGTGCCAGCAGTTCCCGGATGCGCGGGGGTACGGGGACCGGGGAGCTGTTTTTT. Its protein is CASSSRMRGGTGTGELFF.

V gene TRBV19 combines with J gene TRBJ2-1; TRBD2 matches 12 bases. The CDR3 runs 14 residues. Germline V gene data show CDR1 as LNHDA and CDR2 as SQIVND (reference sequence). V was clipped by 4 bases and J by 6 bases; unmatched bases: 1. The CDR3 sequence: CASSRTSGTNEQFF. The CDR3 DNA sequence: TGTGCCAGTAGTAGGACTAGCGGGACCAATGAGCAGTTCTTC.

This clone was counted a single time. The V call is TRBV11-3, the J call TRBJ2-7, with a possible D match to TRBD2 (5 bases). CDR1 is SGHNT and CDR2 is YENEEA in the germline V gene. This CDR3 has 13 amino acids. The germline V and J ends were trimmed by 3 bases and 1 base, with 7 bases remaining between them. CDR3 sequence (DNA): TGTGCCAGCAGCTTCGGGGTTTCCTACGAGCAGTACTTC. Encoded protein: CASSFGVSYEQYF. Full variable domain (outside the CDR3, taken from reference TRBV11-3 and TRBJ2-7): EAGVVQSPRYKIIEKKQPVAFWCNPISGHNTLYWYLQNLGQGPELLIRYENEEAVDDSQLPKDRFSAERLKGVDSTLKIQPAELGDSAVYLCASSFGVSYEQYFGPGTRLTVT.

The chain has TRBV27 and TRBJ1-2; 11 bases are a match to TRBD1. The CDR3 is 15 amino acids. V was pared by 6 bases and J by 4 bases, with 7 bases of the junction left unmatched. Germline-derived CDR1 and CDR2 are MNHEY and SMNVEV (reference sequence). CDR3: CASRLGTGGFYGYTF. The DNA for the CDR3 is TGTGCCAGCAGATTGGGGACAGGGGGTTTCTATGGCTACACCTTC.

The chain joins TRBV6-5 to TRBJ2-1; D not resolved. Trimming cost V 5 bases and J 2 bases, with 13 bases left between them. CDR3 length equals 15 residues. Per germline, CDR1 MNHEY and CDR2 SVGAGI. The CDR3 is CASSGVVVTYNEQFF. In nucleotides, the CDR3 is TGTGCCAGCAGTGGAGTAGTGGTAACCTACAATGAGCAGTTCTTC.

The rearrangement uses TRBV11-3 and TRBJ2-5; D might be TRBD1 (6 bases). V dropped 5 bases and J dropped 0 bases, with 25 bases sitting between them. Germline V gives CDR1 SGHNT, CDR2 YENEEA. The CDR3 totals 19 residues. CDR3 in DNA: TGTGCCAGCAGCCCAGAGAGGGGGTATAGGGGAATTTACCAAGAGACCCAGTACTTC. Protein product: CASSPERGYRGIYQETQYF. The full variable domain, with the rest looked up from reference TRBV11-3 and TRBJ2-5, is EAGVVQSPRYKIIEKKQPVAFWCNPISGHNTLYWYLQNLGQGPELLIRYENEEAVDDSQLPKDRFSAERLKGVDSTLKIQPAELGDSAVYLCASSPERGYRGIYQETQYFGPGTRLLVL.

CDR3 DNA sequence: TGTGCCACCCGATGGGGGGGGGCCTATGGCTACACCTTC. Translating gives CATRWGGAYGYTF. The rearrangement uses TRBV2 and TRBJ1-2, with D maybe TRBD1 (6 bases). There are 13 residues in the CDR3. Trimming took off 10 bases at V and 4 bases at J, with 16 bases between the two ends. Germline lookup yields CDR1 SNHLY and CDR2 FYNNEI.

This chain joins TRBV5-4 and TRBJ2-3; 7 positions match TRBD2. The germline CDR1 and CDR2 sequences are SGHNT and YYREEE (reference sequence). Trimming cost V 4 bases and J 0 bases; bases outside gene matches: 5. CDR3 length: 15 residues. For the CDR3, the DNA is TGTGCCAGCAGCAGGGGACTACCTAGCACAGATACGCAGTATTTT. It yields the protein CASSRGLPSTDTQYF.

As for this clone: The sample contains more than one DNA sequence encoding this CDR3. The rearrangement links TRBV7-2 to TRBJ2-7; D might be TRBD2 (6 bases). The V end was cut by 5 bases, the J end by 5 bases, with 16 bases between. Germline CDR1 reads SGHTA; CDR2 reads FQGNSA. The CDR3 runs to 14 residues. CDR3 bases: TGTGCCAGCAGCCCGGCGGGGCTATCCAACGAGCAGTACTTC. This translates into CASSPAGLSNEQYF.

This clone was picked up a small number of times. This chain uses TRBV30 with TRBJ1-2, with D unclear. The germline V gene encodes CDR1 GTSNPN and CDR2 SVGIG (reference sequence). This CDR3 region has 15 residues. The CDR3 here is CASISSVRIGYGYTF. CDR3 sequence (DNA): TGTGCTTCCATAAGTAGCGTTCGGATCGGCTATGGCTACACCTTC.

The genes are TRBV10-1 and TRBJ2-2, with 12 bases lining up with TRBD1. The CDR3 is 15 residues long. V was pared by 6 bases and J by 5 bases, with 4 bases of the junction left unmatched. Germline V gives CDR1 WNHNN, CDR2 SYGVQD (reference sequence). The CDR3, as DNA: TGCGCCAGCAGGGGACAGGGGGCAGAAACCGGGGAGCTGTTTTTT. Translating gives CASRGQGAETGELFF.

V is TRBV7-4 and J is TRBJ2-2, with D possibly matching TRBD1 (6 bases). Germline CDR1 and CDR2: SGHVT and SQSDAQ. The CDR3 consists of 18 residues. V lost 0 bases, J lost 0 bases, and 14 bases lay in between. For the CDR3, the DNA is TGTGCCAGCAGCTTAGCGTGCCCAGACAGGCCGAACACCGGGGAGCTGTTTTTT. Protein sequence: CASSLACPDRPNTGELFF.

Only one count was recorded for this clone. The chain links TRBV14 to TRBJ2-2; the match to TRBD2 covers 10 bases. From germline, CDR1 is SGHDN and CDR2 FVKESK. Trimming at V came to 2 bases and at J to 6 bases, leaving 9 bases not matched to a gene. The CDR3 extends over 17 amino acids. CDR3 bases: TGTGCCAGCAGCCAAAGGCCCCTAGCGGGAGAGTCCGGGGAGCTGTTTTTT. It yields the protein CASSQRPLAGESGELFF.

The gene calls are TRBV19 and TRBJ2-5; D perhaps matches TRBD1 (6 bases). Trimming shortened V by 4 bases and J by 5 bases, and 17 bases separated the two germline ends. Germline V gene data show CDR1 as LNHDA and CDR2 as SQIVND (reference sequence). The CDR3 is made up of 15 amino acids. CDR3 sequence reads: CASSKITGGEETQYF. The CDR3 DNA reads TGTGCCAGTAGTAAAATAACTGGGGGCGAGGAGACCCAGTACTTC.

The chain joins TRBV6-6 to TRBJ2-4; TRBD1 might be the D (5 bases). Germline loops: CDR1 MNHNY, CDR2 SVGAGI (reference sequence). The V gene lost 7 bases and the J gene lost 3 bases, with 16 bases spanning the gap. The CDR3 has 15 residues. The chain's CDR3 is CASIDQGLGKNIQYF. The DNA for the CDR3 is TGTGCCAGCATTGATCAGGGATTAGGCAAAAACATTCAGTACTTC.

This clone has more than one count but fewer than ten. The CDR3 is CAISARGNTEAFF. The CDR3 nucleotides read TGTGCCATCAGTGCGAGAGGGAACACTGAAGCTTTCTTT. The genes are TRBV10-3 and TRBJ1-1; the D is unclear. Germline V CDR1 and CDR2: ENHRY, SYGVKD. There are 13 residues in the CDR3. V gave up 4 bases and J gave up 1 base, with 7 bases separating them.